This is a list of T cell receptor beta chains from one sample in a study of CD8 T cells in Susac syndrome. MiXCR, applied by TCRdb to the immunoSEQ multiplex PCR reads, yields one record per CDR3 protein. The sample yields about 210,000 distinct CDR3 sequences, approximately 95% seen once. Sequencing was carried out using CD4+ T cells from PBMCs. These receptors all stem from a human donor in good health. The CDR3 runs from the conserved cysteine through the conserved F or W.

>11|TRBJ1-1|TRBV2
CASERDTEAFF
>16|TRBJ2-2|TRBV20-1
CSARERGVVNTGELFF
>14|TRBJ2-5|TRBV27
CASSFGQATETQYF
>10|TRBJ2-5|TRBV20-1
CSARVETQYF
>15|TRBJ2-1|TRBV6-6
CASSHPGQGADEQFF
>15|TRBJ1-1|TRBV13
CASSLIRQRNTEAFF
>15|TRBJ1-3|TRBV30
CAWTGRVISGNTIYF
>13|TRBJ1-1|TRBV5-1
CASSSLTGAEAFF
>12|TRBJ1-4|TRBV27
CASSLPGGELFF
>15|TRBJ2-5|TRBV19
CASSIEWGPKTTQYF
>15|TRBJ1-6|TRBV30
CAWIQGTIYNSPLHF
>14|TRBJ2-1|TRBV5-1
CASSLAGAEGEQFF
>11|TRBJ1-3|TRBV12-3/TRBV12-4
CASRSGNTIYF
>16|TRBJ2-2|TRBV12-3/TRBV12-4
CASSFRGSGNSGELFF
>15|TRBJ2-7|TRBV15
CATSRDRKGAREQYF
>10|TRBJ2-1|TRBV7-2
CASGHNEQFF